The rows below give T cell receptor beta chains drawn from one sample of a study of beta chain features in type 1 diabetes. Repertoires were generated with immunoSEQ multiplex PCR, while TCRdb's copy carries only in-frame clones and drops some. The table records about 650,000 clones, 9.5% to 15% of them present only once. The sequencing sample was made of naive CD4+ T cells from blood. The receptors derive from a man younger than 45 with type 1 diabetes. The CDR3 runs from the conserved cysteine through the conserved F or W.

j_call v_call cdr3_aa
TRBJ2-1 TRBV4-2 CASSPTSGTDHNEQFF
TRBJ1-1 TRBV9 CASSVAGDTEAFF
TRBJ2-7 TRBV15 CATSRVPAASYEQYF
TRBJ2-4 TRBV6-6 CASSPEWSKNIQYF
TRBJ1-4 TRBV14 CASSQGGDLFF
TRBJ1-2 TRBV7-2 CASSLTGGDYGYTF
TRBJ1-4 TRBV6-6 CASGANEKLFF
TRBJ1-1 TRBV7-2 CASSPDISRDMNTEAFF
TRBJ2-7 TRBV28 CASSPLAVPYEQYF
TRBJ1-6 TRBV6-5 CASSYSSRGTHSPLHF
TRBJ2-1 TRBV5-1 CASWEGEWHEQFF
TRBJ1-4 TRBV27 CASSFLPGTGFEKLFF
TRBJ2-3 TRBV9 CASSYRGGYTDTQYF
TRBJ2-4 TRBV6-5 CASSYSFSGGKNIQYF
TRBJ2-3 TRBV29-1 CSVEGGRGDTQYF
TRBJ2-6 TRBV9 CASSVGWSGANVLTF
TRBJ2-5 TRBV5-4 CATQLRGGGQETQYF
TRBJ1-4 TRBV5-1 CASSLMADNEKLFF
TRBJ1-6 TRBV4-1 CASSVGQGQKGSPLHF
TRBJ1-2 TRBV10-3 CAISLDGNYGYTF
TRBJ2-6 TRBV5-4 CASSLEDTGANVLTF
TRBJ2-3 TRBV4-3 CASSQVSGGAADTQYF
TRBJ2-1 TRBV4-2 CASSQVGTHNEQFF
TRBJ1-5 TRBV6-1 CASSEAWRPQHF
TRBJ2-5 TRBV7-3 CASSLNGVEETQYF
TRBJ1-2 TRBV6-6 CASSGQGADGYTF
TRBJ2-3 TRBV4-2 CASSQTTATDTQYF
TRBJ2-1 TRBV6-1 CASSETSYNEQFF
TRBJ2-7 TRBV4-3 CASSQDTVTVAYEQYF
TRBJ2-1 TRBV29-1 CSETGGSDEQFF
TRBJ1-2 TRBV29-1 CSVNFGTELRGSGYTF